The subject of this entry is one TCR beta chain. These data originate in a study of control samples from healthy donors and cancer patients. Data came from immunoSEQ multiplex PCR; TCRdb stores just in-frame clones and leaves some out. The table lists some 100,000 clones, 80% to 90% of them singletons. V dropped 5 bases and J dropped 2 bases, with 12 bases sitting between them. This CDR3 has 14 residues. Germline lookup yields CDR1 KGHSH and CDR2 LQKENI. Sequenced sample: blood. V usage is TRBV18 and J usage is TRBJ1-1; the D gene is possibly TRBD1 (6 bases). The sequence derives from a man between 25 and 39 years old in good health. The DNA of the CDR3 is TGTGCCAGCTCATCAAACAGGGCTAACACTGAAGCTTTCTTT. Translation gives CASSSNRANTEAFF. The whole variable domain, filled in from reference TRBV18 and TRBJ1-1, reads NAGVMQNPRHLVRRRGQEARLRCSPMKGHSHVYWYRQLPEEGLKFMVYLQKENIIDESGMPKERFSAEFPKEGPSILRIQQVVRGDSAAYFCASSSNRANTEAFFGQGTRLTVV.